The T cell receptor (beta chain) under discussion was sequenced for a study of blood T cells in healthy people across ages. This CDR3 has 14 residues. The V and J ends lost 2 bases and 10 bases, in that order; junction bases with no gene match: 13. Germline CDR1 is DFQATT and CDR2 is SNEGSKA (reference sequence). The second PCR ran about 6 to 11 cycles with a sample-barcoded 5' primer and J-beta primers. Via MiXCR, TCRdb re-called the 5' RACE reads, giving one row per CDR3 protein. Of roughly 800,000 distinct CDR3 sequences in the sample, 58% were seen once. The TCR comes from a man aged 30-40 years in good health. Sequencing used blood. V usage is TRBV20-1 and J usage is TRBJ2-7; 8 positions agree with TRBD2. The CDR3 is CSARPKPGLGDQYF. DNA of the CDR3: TGCAGTGCTAGACCCAAACCGGGACTAGGGGATCAGTACTTC.